By frequency in the sample, the clone carrying this T cell receptor beta chain is medium-sized (0.01 to 0.1%). The antigen remains unidentified. Follow-up blood was drawn about 14 weeks, roughly three months, after antiretroviral therapy began. All unsorted peripheral T cells were captured because whole blood was used without fractionation. This record belongs to a study of HIV-infected patients and healthy controls. The study's findings and limits: CDR3 sharing between individuals was lower in HIV-infected patients than in healthy controls.

Reverse transcription used 450 to 650 ng RNA and constant-region primers for alpha and beta. Alpha and beta chain libraries were made separately by chain-specific third strand synthesis with multiplexing indices. TCRdb reprocessed the 5' RACE reads via MiXCR and lists one record per CDR3 protein. The repertoire includes 3,500 to 4,500 distinct CDR3 sequences, about 8% of them detected once, and about 42% sits in the top ten. V dropped 6 bases and J dropped 7 bases, with 22 bases sitting between them. There are 15 residues in the CDR3. Germline CDR1 reads KGHSH; CDR2 reads LQKENI. The rearrangement joins TRBV18 to TRBJ2-7, with D tentatively TRBD2 (5 bases). The TCR originated in an adult with HIV infection. The sample was blood, taken during antiretroviral therapy. The CDR3 nucleotides read TGTGCCAGCTCGATATCCATGTCTCCTTCGGGAGAGCAGTACTTC. Its protein product is CASSISMSPSGEQYF.